Given below is one TCR beta chain in context. Its antigen remains unknown. This sample was taken from a study of cytomegalovirus exposure and HLA in healthy donors. Study background: Some 85 million unique TCRs, all from HLA-typed donors, were included in an early release of the data. The Caucasian-associated ancestry cluster contained 75% to 85% of the roughly 400 genotyped donors.

Among the donors, all were healthy bone marrow donors. Amplification used 60 Vbeta primers and 13 Jbeta primers. Using immunoSEQ multiplex PCR, the repertoire was profiled, and TCRdb retains in-frame clones only, with some absent. The data show 150,000 to 200,000 clones, 76% seen once. Findings and caveats of the study: CMV serostatus was the only recorded immune exposure for donors.

Sequenced input: PBMCs. The sequence was collected from a male donor in good health and CMV-seronegative.

The CDR3 loop reads CAWRWGGRVRYGYTF. The CDR3 DNA reads TGTGCCTGGAGATGGGGGGGGCGGGTCAGATATGGCTACACCTTC. The genes are TRBV30 and TRBJ1-2; a possible D gene is TRBD1 (6 bases). Germline CDR1 is GTSNPN and CDR2 is SVGIG (reference sequence). The V gene lost 3 bases and the J gene lost 5 bases, with 19 bases spanning the gap. The CDR3 is 15 amino acids. Variable domain in full (rest from reference TRBV30 and TRBJ1-2): SQTIHQWPATLVQPVGSPLSLECTVEGTSNPNLYWYRQAAGRGLQLLFYSVGIGQISSEVPQNLSASRPQDRQFILSSKKLLLSDSGFYLCAWRWGGRVRYGYTFGSGTRLTVV.